These 3 T cell receptor beta chains originate from one sample sequenced in a study of blood T cell repertoires in COVID-19. Libraries were prepared by immunoSEQ multiplex PCR; TCRdb keeps only in-frame clonotypes and omits some of them. The sample carries approximately 80,000 clones, roughly 85% recorded once. Sample: peripheral blood. The source is a man aged 50 to 59 with COVID-19, enrolled during active disease.

V gene TRBV5-6 combines with J gene TRBJ2-2, with D perhaps TRBD2 (6 bases). The CDR3 runs to 17 residues. Trimming cost V 0 bases and J 1 base, with 13 bases left between them. Germline V gene sequence: CDR1 SGHDT, CDR2 YYEEEE. This chain's CDR3 is CASSLAVLAKNTGELFF. CDR3 sequence (DNA): TGTGCCAGCAGCTTGGCCGTACTAGCCAAGAACACCGGGGAGCTGTTTTTT.

V and J are TRBV19 and TRBJ1-5, with D perhaps TRBD1 (5 bases). The CDR3 sequence is 15 residues long. Germline V gene lookup returns CDR1 LNHDA and CDR2 SQIVND (reference sequence). The V end was cut by 10 bases, the J end by 3 bases, with 19 bases between. In nucleotides, the CDR3 is TGTGCCACCGGAGGGGAGGGAATGATCAATCAGCCCCAGCATTTT. This encodes CATGGEGMINQPQHF.

V gene TRBV7-8 combines with J gene TRBJ1-1, with D maybe TRBD1 (6 bases). Germline CDR1 SGHVS, CDR2 FQNEAQ. Trimming took off 5 bases at V and 1 base at J, with 17 bases between the two ends. The CDR3 runs to 16 residues. CDR3 sequence (DNA): TGTGCCAGCAGCAAGACCCCGGGACATACGAACACTGAAGCTTTCTTT. Translating gives CASSKTPGHTNTEAFF. Variable domain in full (rest from reference TRBV7-8 and TRBJ1-1): GAGVSQSPRYKVAKRGQDVALRCDPISGHVSLFWYQQALGQGPEFLTYFQNEAQLDKSGLPSDRFFAERPEGSVSTLKIQRTQQEDSAVYLCASSKTPGHTNTEAFFGQGTRLTVV.